Below, 28 T cell receptor beta chains from the same sample are listed, as sequenced in a study of blood T cell repertoires in COVID-19 (dated by TCRdb to about 2020). The library was made by the immunoSEQ multiplex PCR assay. TCRdb obtained this table from immuneACCESS and retained in-frame rearrangements with V and J assigned. These tables miss some clones; where compared with another copy, unresolved V genes account for less than half of the shortfall, and the remainder is unexplained. The sample table contains about 210,000 clones; only one count was recorded for almost 85% of them. Roughly 7.6% of the sample is held by the ten biggest clonotypes. The sequenced sample was peripheral blood. The receptor set was obtained from a woman aged 45-59 years with active or convalescent COVID-19.

This chain links TRBV28 with TRBJ1-2, with a possible D match to TRBD1 (5 bases). V shed 2 bases and J shed 4 bases, with 11 bases lying between them. Germline CDR1 is MDHEN and CDR2 is SYDVKM. The CDR3 is 14 residues long. CDR3 DNA: TGTGCCAGCAGTTTAGGTCGGCAGGGCTATGGCTACACCTTC. Translated: CASSLGRQGYGYTF.

The chain has TRBV2 and TRBJ1-5, with TRBD1 matching 10 bases. The V segment lost 4 bases and the J segment 4 bases; nucleotides outside the gene matches: 4. Germline V gene data show CDR1 as SNHLY and CDR2 as FYNNEI. The CDR3 runs to 15 residues. CDR3 in DNA: TGTGCCAGCAGTGGGACAGGGGGGGGTAATCAGCCCCAGCATTTT. Translating it yields CASSGTGGGNQPQHF.

For the CDR3, the DNA is TGTGCCACCAGCTCTGGCCAGGCACCCACAGATACGCAGTATTTT. Protein product: CATSSGQAPTDTQYF. This chain connects TRBV24-1 to TRBJ2-3; D ambiguous. Germline V CDR1 and CDR2: KGHDR, SFDVKD. V was trimmed by 7 bases and J by 2 bases, leaving 15 bases between them. This CDR3 contains 15 residues.

This clone showed up just a few times. The rearrangement links TRBV6-5 to TRBJ1-5; D possibly corresponds to TRBD1 (5 bases). The V gene lost 8 bases and the J gene lost 6 bases, with 11 bases spanning the gap. The CDR3 has 12 residues. Germline values: CDR1 MNHEY, CDR2 SVGAGI. In DNA form, the CDR3 reads TGTGCCAGCCAATCGGGGGGTCAGCCCCAGCATTTT. Encoded protein: CASQSGGQPQHF.

The genes are TRBV5-1 and TRBJ2-3; 11 bases are shared with TRBD2. The J segment lost 4 bases and the V segment lost 0 bases, leaving 4 bases of the junction unmatched. The CDR3 totals 16 residues. The germline V gene has CDR1 SGHRS and CDR2 YFSETQ. CDR3 coding DNA: TGCGCCAGCAGCTTGGCTAGCGGGGGGAGGGCAGATACGCAGTATTTT. As protein: CASSLASGGRADTQYF. The entire variable domain, with the rest obtained from reference TRBV5-1 and TRBJ2-3, is as follows: KAGVTQTPRYLIKTRGQQVTLSCSPISGHRSVSWYQQTPGQGLQFLFEYFSETQRNKGNFPGRFSGRQFSNSRSEMNVSTLELGDSALYLCASSLASGGRADTQYFGPGTRLTVL.

This clone was recorded many times. The chain uses TRBV29-1 and TRBJ1-2, with D tentatively TRBD1 (6 bases). With 8 bases removed from V and 2 bases from J, the gap between germline ends came to 12 bases. Germline CDR1 and CDR2: SQVTM and ANQGSEA. CDR3 length: 12 residues. The CDR3 sequence: CSSQGGNYGYTF. CDR3 sequence (DNA): TGCAGCTCCCAAGGGGGAAACTATGGCTACACCTTC.

The V gene is TRBV3-1 (or the pseudogene TRBV3-2), the J gene TRBJ1-6, with 7 bases lining up with TRBD1. Germline trimming cut 4 bases from V and 7 bases from J; bases unmatched to any gene: 4. The CDR3 spans 14 residues. Germline V gene sequence: CDR1 LGHDT, CDR2 YNNKEL (reference sequence). The CDR3 nucleotides are TGTGCCAGCAGCCTGGGACAGACAAATTCACCCCTCCACTTT. It specifies CASSLGQTNSPLHF.

The gene calls are TRBV27 and TRBJ1-6; D is unresolved. Trimming stripped 10 bases from V and 8 bases from J, with 18 bases between. The germline V gene encodes CDR1 MNHEY and CDR2 SMNVEV (reference sequence). The CDR3 contains 14 residues. The CDR3 DNA follows: TGTGCCACCAACCGGAGGGAAACGGATTCACCCCTCCACTTT. Translation: CATNRRETDSPLHF.

This clone is a singleton in its sample. The CDR3 is CASSYDRMNTEAFF. The CDR3 DNA sequence: TGTGCCAGCAGTTACGACAGAATGAACACTGAAGCTTTCTTT. This chain connects TRBV6-5 to TRBJ1-1; a weak D match, TRBD1 (5 bases). The CDR3 spans 14 residues. From germline, CDR1 is MNHEY and CDR2 SVGAGI. V shed 2 bases and J shed 0 bases, with 7 bases lying between them.

The table lists this clone with many counts. The chain has TRBV9 and TRBJ2-7; possibly TRBD2 for D (5 bases). The CDR3 consists of 17 residues. V was cut by 0 bases and J by 5 bases, with 21 bases left in between. CDR1 SGDLS and CDR2 YYNGEE come from the germline V gene. The DNA of the CDR3 is TGTGCCAGCAGCGTAGTCCCCGTTGGTGGCGGGCGAGACGAGCAGTACTTC. Its translation is CASSVVPVGGGRDEQYF.

V usage is TRBV4-1 and J usage is TRBJ1-3, with 9 bases matching TRBD1. Trimming at V came to 0 bases and at J to 2 bases, leaving 5 bases not matched to a gene. In germline, CDR1 is MGHRA, CDR2 YSYEKL. The CDR3 runs 17 residues. This CDR3 reads CASSQDRDRVAGNTIYF. Written as DNA, the CDR3 is TGCGCCAGCAGCCAAGATAGGGACAGGGTTGCTGGAAACACCATATATTTT.

V gene TRBV2 combines with J gene TRBJ2-6; D uncertain. Germline V gene sequence: CDR1 SNHLY, CDR2 FYNNEI. This CDR3 is 14 amino acids long. Trimming pared 7 bases from V and 2 bases from J, leaving 9 bases between. This CDR3 reads CASKSSPGANVLTF. The CDR3 DNA reads as TGTGCCAGCAAGAGTAGTCCTGGGGCCAACGTCCTGACTTTC. Combining the CDR3 with reference TRBV2 and TRBJ2-6 gives the whole variable domain EPEVTQTPSHQVTQMGQEVILRCVPISNHLYFYWYRQILGQKVEFLVSFYNNEISEKSEIFDDQFSVERPDGSNFTLKIRSTKLEDSAMYFCASKSSPGANVLTFGAGSRLTVL.

The chain is built from TRBV11-3 and TRBJ2-2; D is perhaps TRBD1 (6 bases). Deletions cut 1 base from V and 5 bases from J, with 11 bases between. Germline V gene sequence: CDR1 SGHNT, CDR2 YENEEA. The CDR3 totals 15 residues. The DNA of the CDR3 is TGTGCCAGCAGCTTAGCACAGGGTGGGACCGGGGAGCTGTTTTTT. This encodes CASSLAQGGTGELFF.

The V and J genes are TRBV28 and TRBJ1-4; the D is unclear. The V and J ends lost 2 bases and 3 bases respectively, with 13 bases between them. Germline-derived CDR1 and CDR2 are MDHEN and SYDVKM. The CDR3 loop spans 16 amino acids. The CDR3 DNA reads TGTGCCAGCAGTTTACAGGCATTATGGGCTAATGAAAAACTGTTTTTT. This gives the protein CASSLQALWANEKLFF. Drawing the rest from reference TRBV28 and TRBJ1-4, the complete variable domain is DVKVTQSSRYLVKRTGEKVFLECVQDMDHENMFWYRQDPGLGLRLIYFSYDVKMKEKGDIPEGYSVSREKKERFSLILESASTNQTSMYLCASSLQALWANEKLFFGSGTQLSVL.

The CDR3 region has the DNA TGCGCCAGCAGCCTGGGACCGGGGGTGAAGGGCACTGAAGCTTTCTTT. Residues: CASSLGPGVKGTEAFF. The chain carries TRBV4-1 and TRBJ1-1, with D tentatively TRBD1 (5 bases). This CDR3 is built from 16 residues. CDR1 is MGHRA and CDR2 is YSYEKL in the germline V gene. V lost 4 bases to trimming and J lost 4 bases, with 19 bases between them.

CDR3 amino acids: CASSLARGGGQETQYF. The CDR3 coding sequence is TGTGCCAGCAGCTTAGCTCGCGGGGGGGGCCAAGAGACCCAGTACTTC. The gene calls are TRBV7-2 and TRBJ2-5, with TRBD2 matching over 9 bases. This CDR3 has 16 residues. Trimming removed 0 bases from V and 1 base from J; junction bases left unmatched: 3. Germline V gene sequence: CDR1 SGHTA, CDR2 FQGNSA. The entire variable domain, with the rest obtained from reference TRBV7-2 and TRBJ2-5, is as follows: GAGVSQSPSNKVTEKGKDVELRCDPISGHTALYWYRQSLGQGLEFLIYFQGNSAPDKSGLPSDRFSAERTGGSVSTLTIQRTQQEDSAVYLCASSLARGGGQETQYFGPGTRLLVL.

The rearrangement uses TRBV5-5 and TRBJ1-6; tentative D call: TRBD1 (5 bases). The CDR3 is made up of 17 amino acids. The germline CDR1 and CDR2 sequences are SGHKS and YYEKEE (reference sequence). Trimming left V 4 bases short and J 0 bases short, with 14 bases between. The CDR3 sequence is CASSAGPGSSYNSPLHF. CDR3 coding DNA: TGTGCCAGCAGCGCGGGGCCGGGTAGCTCCTATAATTCACCCCTCCACTTT.

The chain is built from TRBV2 and TRBJ1-1, with a possible D match to TRBD1 (6 bases). Germline CDR1 is SNHLY and CDR2 is FYNNEI. Trimming pared 6 bases from V and 8 bases from J, leaving 16 bases between. The CDR3 is made up of 13 amino acids. In DNA form, the CDR3 reads TGTGCCAGCAGGTACAGGGACGGAGCCGAAGCTTTCTTT. It specifies CASRYRDGAEAFF.

This clone was detected only once. The CDR3 sequence is CASSPRDRWWEQYF. The CDR3 DNA is TGTGCCAGCAGCCCCCGGGACAGATGGTGGGAGCAGTACTTC. This chain connects TRBV7-9 to TRBJ2-7; 7 positions match TRBD1. The CDR3 loop spans 14 amino acids. CDR1 is SEHNR and CDR2 is FQNEAQ in the germline V gene (reference sequence). The V segment lost 5 bases and the J segment 7 bases; nucleotides outside the gene matches: 11.

V usage is TRBV12-3 or TRBV12-4 and J usage is TRBJ2-7; D not certain. The CDR3 is 11 amino acids. Trimming cost V 5 bases and J 3 bases, with 5 bases left between them. CDR3 sequence reads: CASSPGYEQYF. Written as DNA, the CDR3 is TGTGCCAGCAGTCCGGGCTACGAGCAGTACTTC.

The rearrangement joins TRBV5-1 to TRBJ1-1, with 9 bases matching TRBD1. CDR1 is SGHRS and CDR2 is YFSETQ in the germline V gene. The trim removed 4 bases at V and 0 bases at J, leaving 4 bases unmatched. The CDR3 sequence is 15 residues long. The CDR3 spells CASSANRGLNTEAFF. The CDR3 nucleotides are TGCGCCAGCAGCGCGAACAGGGGGCTGAACACTGAAGCTTTCTTT.

The chain joins TRBV7-9 to TRBJ1-1, with D perhaps matching TRBD1 (5 bases). V dropped 7 bases and J dropped 7 bases, with 19 bases sitting between them. Germline CDR1 reads SEHNR; CDR2 reads FQNEAQ (reference sequence). The CDR3 is 14 amino acids. For the CDR3, the DNA is TGTGCCAGCACCGCCGGGGGGGGTGGAGATGAAGCTTTCTTT. Its translation is CASTAGGGGDEAFF.

This chain connects TRBV6-5 to TRBJ1-2, with 7 bases that match TRBD1. V lost 7 bases and J lost 2; bases outside the gene matches: 7. Germline CDR1 MNHEY, CDR2 SVGAGI. CDR3 length equals 14 residues. The CDR3 nucleotides read TGTGCCAGCATTAGACAGGGAGGCAACTATGGCTACACCTTC. Translating it yields CASIRQGGNYGYTF.

The chain links TRBV9 to TRBJ2-1; TRBD2 aligns across 14 bases. The trim removed 0 bases at V and 9 bases at J, leaving 8 bases unmatched. Germline V lookup: CDR1 SGDLS, CDR2 YYNGEE. The CDR3 extends over 17 amino acids. The CDR3 protein is CASSVGSGTSGSTEQFF. The CDR3 nucleotides are TGTGCCAGCAGCGTAGGTTCCGGGACTAGCGGGAGCACTGAGCAGTTCTTC. The full variable domain, in which reference TRBV9 and TRBJ2-1 provide the parts outside the CDR3, is DSGVTQTPKHLITATGQRVTLRCSPRSGDLSVYWYQQSLDQGLQFLIQYYNGEERAKGNILERFSAQQFPDLHSELNLSSLELGDSALYFCASSVGSGTSGSTEQFFGPGTRLTVL.

With regard to this clone: Other DNA sequences in this sample translate to the same CDR3. This chain connects TRBV5-1 to TRBJ2-7, with D perhaps matching TRBD2 (5 bases). The germline V and J ends were trimmed by 5 bases and 2 bases, with 17 bases remaining between them. Per the germline V gene, CDR1 is SGHRS and CDR2 is YFSETQ. The CDR3 covers 15 residues. The CDR3: CASRRTSGKTYEQYF. Here the CDR3 DNA reads TGCGCCAGCAGGAGGACTTCAGGCAAAACCTACGAGCAGTACTTC.

The chain links TRBV5-1 to TRBJ1-2; tentative D call: TRBD1 (6 bases). Trimming left V 1 base short and J 8 bases short, with 12 bases between. The CDR3 is made up of 13 amino acids. Germline V gene lookup returns CDR1 SGHRS and CDR2 YFSETQ. The CDR3 loop reads CASSLLVTGGYTF. The CDR3 DNA follows: TGCGCCAGCAGCTTGTTAGTTACAGGGGGCTACACCTTC. Together with reference TRBV5-1 and TRBJ1-2, the CDR3 gives the full variable domain: KAGVTQTPRYLIKTRGQQVTLSCSPISGHRSVSWYQQTPGQGLQFLFEYFSETQRNKGNFPGRFSGRQFSNSRSEMNVSTLELGDSALYLCASSLLVTGGYTFGSGTRLTVV.

This clone was counted once. The chain links TRBV15 to TRBJ1-4; 7 bases line up with TRBD1. Looked up from germline, CDR1 is LNHNV and CDR2 is YYDKDF (reference sequence). CDR3 size: 18 residues. After removal of 0 bases from V and 7 bases from J, the junction contained 14 bases not matched to a gene. CDR3 sequence: CATSREGPGQAGGEKLFF. The CDR3 DNA is TGTGCCACCAGCAGAGAGGGGCCCGGACAGGCAGGGGGTGAAAAACTGTTTTTT.

The CDR3 spells CASRARREADQPQHF. CDR3 in DNA: TGTGCCAGCAGGGCGCGCAGGGAGGCCGATCAGCCCCAGCATTTT. This sequence joins TRBV2 and TRBJ1-5; maybe TRBD1 (5 bases). Germline CDR1 reads SNHLY; CDR2 reads FYNNEI. The CDR3 is made up of 15 amino acids. V gave up 6 bases and J gave up 5 bases, with 17 bases separating them.